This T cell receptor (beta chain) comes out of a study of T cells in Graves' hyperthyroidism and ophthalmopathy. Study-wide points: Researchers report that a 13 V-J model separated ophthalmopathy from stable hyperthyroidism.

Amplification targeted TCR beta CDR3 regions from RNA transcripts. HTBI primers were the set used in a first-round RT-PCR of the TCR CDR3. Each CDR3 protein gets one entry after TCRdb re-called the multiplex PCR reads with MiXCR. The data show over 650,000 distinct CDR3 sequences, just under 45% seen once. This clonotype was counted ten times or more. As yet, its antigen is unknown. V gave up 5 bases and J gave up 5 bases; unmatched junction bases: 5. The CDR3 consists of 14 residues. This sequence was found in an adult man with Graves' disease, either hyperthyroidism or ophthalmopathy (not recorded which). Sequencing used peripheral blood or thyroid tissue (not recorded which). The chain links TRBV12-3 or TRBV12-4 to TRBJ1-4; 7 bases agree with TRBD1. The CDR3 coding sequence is TGTGCCAGCAGTCTGGGACAGAAAAATGAAAAACTGTTTTTT. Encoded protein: CASSLGQKNEKLFF.